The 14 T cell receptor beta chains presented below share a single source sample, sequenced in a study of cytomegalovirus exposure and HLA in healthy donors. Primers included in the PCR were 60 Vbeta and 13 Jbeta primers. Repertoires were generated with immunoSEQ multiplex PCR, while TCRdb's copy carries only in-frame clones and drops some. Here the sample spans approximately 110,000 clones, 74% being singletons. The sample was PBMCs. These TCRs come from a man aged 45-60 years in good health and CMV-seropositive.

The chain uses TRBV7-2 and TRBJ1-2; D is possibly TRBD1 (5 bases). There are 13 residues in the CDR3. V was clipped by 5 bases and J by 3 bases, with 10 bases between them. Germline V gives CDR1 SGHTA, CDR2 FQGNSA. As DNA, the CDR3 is TGTGCCAGCAGCACGACGGGGGACTATGGCTACACCTTC. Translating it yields CASSTTGDYGYTF.

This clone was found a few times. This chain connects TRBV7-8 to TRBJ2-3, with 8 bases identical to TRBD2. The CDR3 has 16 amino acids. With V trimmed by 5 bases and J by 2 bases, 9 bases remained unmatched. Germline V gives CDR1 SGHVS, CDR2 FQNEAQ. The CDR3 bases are TGTGCCAGCAGCGTCCCCGGGGGGGGGCTCACAGATACGCAGTATTTT. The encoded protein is CASSVPGGGLTDTQYF. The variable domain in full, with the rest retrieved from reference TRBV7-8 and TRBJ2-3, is GAGVSQSPRYKVAKRGQDVALRCDPISGHVSLFWYQQALGQGPEFLTYFQNEAQLDKSGLPSDRFFAERPEGSVSTLKIQRTQQEDSAVYLCASSVPGGGLTDTQYFGPGTRLTVL.

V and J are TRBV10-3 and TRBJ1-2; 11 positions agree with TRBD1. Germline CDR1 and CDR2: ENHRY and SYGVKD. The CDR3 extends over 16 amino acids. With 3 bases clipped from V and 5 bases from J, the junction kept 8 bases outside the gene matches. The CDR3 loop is CAISEAGTGGRYGYTF. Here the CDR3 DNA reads TGTGCCATCAGTGAAGCCGGGACAGGGGGTCGGTATGGCTACACCTTC.

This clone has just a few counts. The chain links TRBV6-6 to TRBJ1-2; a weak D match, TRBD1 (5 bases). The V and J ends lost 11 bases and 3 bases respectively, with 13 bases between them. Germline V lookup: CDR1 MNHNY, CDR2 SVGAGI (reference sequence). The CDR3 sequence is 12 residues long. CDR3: CAAREGYYGYTF. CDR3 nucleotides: TGTGCCGCGAGGGAGGGGTACTATGGCTACACCTTC.

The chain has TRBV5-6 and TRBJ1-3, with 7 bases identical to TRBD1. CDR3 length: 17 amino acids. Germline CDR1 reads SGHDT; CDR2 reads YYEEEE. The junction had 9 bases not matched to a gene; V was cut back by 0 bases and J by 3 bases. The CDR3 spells CASSLARQGSGGNTIYF. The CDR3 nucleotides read TGTGCCAGCAGCTTGGCCAGACAGGGTTCGGGTGGAAACACCATATATTTT. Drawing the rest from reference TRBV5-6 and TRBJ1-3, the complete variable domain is DAGVTQSPTHLIKTRGQQVTLRCSPKSGHDTVSWYQQALGQGPQFIFQYYEEEERQRGNFPDRFSGHQFPNYSSELNVNALLLGDSALYLCASSLARQGSGGNTIYFGEGSWLTVV.

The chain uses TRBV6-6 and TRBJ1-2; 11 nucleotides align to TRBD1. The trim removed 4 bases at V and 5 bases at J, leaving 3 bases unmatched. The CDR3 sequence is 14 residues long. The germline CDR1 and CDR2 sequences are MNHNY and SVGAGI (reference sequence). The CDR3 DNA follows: TGTGCCAGCAGTTTCGGGACAGGGGGATATGGCTACACCTTC. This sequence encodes CASSFGTGGYGYTF.

The CDR3 loop reads CASSLAPGGGGYTF. In nucleotides, the CDR3 is TGCGCCAGCAGCTTGGCCCCAGGGGGTGGTGGCTACACCTTC. The chain couples TRBV5-1 to TRBJ1-2; the match to TRBD1 covers 7 bases. The CDR3 length is 14 residues. Germline V lookup: CDR1 SGHRS, CDR2 YFSETQ. Germline trimming cut 0 bases from V and 7 bases from J; bases unmatched to any gene: 6.

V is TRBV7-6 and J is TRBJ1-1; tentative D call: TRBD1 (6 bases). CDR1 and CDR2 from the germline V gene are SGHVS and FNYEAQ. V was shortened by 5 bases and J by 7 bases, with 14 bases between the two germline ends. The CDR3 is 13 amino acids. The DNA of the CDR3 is TGTGCCAGCAGCACCCGGGGGGCGCGTGAAGCTTTCTTT. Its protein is CASSTRGAREAFF.

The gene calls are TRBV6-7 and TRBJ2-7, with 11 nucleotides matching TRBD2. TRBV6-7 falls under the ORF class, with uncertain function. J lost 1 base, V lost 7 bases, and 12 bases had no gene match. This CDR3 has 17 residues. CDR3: CASTSVGWTSGSYEQYF. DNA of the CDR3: TGTGCCAGCACTAGCGTGGGGTGGACTAGCGGGTCCTACGAGCAGTACTTC.

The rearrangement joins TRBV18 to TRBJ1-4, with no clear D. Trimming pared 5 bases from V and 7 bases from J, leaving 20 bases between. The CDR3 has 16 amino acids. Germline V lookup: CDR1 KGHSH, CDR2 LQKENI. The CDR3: CASSSSHRRGGEKLFF. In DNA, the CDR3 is TGTGCCAGCTCATCGTCCCATCGGCGTGGAGGTGAAAAACTGTTTTTT. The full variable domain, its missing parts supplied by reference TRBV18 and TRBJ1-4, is NAGVMQNPRHLVRRRGQEARLRCSPMKGHSHVYWYRQLPEEGLKFMVYLQKENIIDESGMPKERFSAEFPKEGPSILRIQQVVRGDSAAYFCASSSSHRRGGEKLFFGSGTQLSVL.

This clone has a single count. This chain's CDR3 is CAGTEGVNTEAFF. The DNA for the CDR3 is TGTGCCGGAACAGAGGGGGTTAACACTGAAGCTTTCTTT. The chain couples TRBV30 to TRBJ1-1; TRBD1 is a possible D gene (6 bases). The germline V gene has CDR1 GTSNPN and CDR2 SVGIG (reference sequence). Trimming cost V 8 bases and J 2 bases, with 15 bases left between them. This CDR3 has 13 residues.

The CDR3 sequence: CASKQQETQYF. CDR3 bases: TGTGCCAGCAAACAGCAAGAGACCCAGTACTTC. This chain links TRBV2 with TRBJ2-5; D is uncertain. The CDR3 spans 11 residues. CDR1 and CDR2 (germline): SNHLY, FYNNEI. Between the trimmed V and J ends, which lost 7 bases and 2 bases, there was a span of 5 bases.

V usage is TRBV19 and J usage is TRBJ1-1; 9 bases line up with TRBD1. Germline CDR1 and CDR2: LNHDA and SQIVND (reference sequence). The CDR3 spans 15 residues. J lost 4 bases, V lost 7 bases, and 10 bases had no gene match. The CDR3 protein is CASNNLRTGVTEAFF. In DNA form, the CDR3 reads TGTGCCAGTAATAATTTAAGGACAGGGGTCACTGAAGCTTTCTTT.

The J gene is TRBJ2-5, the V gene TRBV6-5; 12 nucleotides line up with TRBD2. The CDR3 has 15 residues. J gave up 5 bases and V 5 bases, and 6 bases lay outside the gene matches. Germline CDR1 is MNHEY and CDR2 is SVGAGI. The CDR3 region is CASSPTSGGRETQYF. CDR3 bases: TGTGCCAGCAGTCCCACTAGCGGGGGGCGGGAGACCCAGTACTTC.